The subject of this entry is one TCR beta chain. The target antigen is unknown. The data belong to a study of blood T cells in healthy people across ages. Broader study findings: Diversity of TCR beta per million T cells declined in a roughly linear way with age. Estimated diversity, derived from one million T cells, was regarded as an underestimate.

It was with a sample-barcoded 5' primer and a J-beta primer mix that a second PCR of about 6 to 12 cycles was run. Each of the samples gave a minimum of 3 million paired-end reads that contained CDR3. TCRdb reanalysed the 5' RACE reads using MiXCR and keeps one entry per CDR3 protein. The sample contains a few hundred thousand distinct CDR3 sequences, 25% to 30% of which appear only once. The clonotype originates from a woman aged 65 to 85 in good health. The specimen was blood.

The CDR3 nucleotides read TGCAGTGCCCTCCGGGGGAGGAACACTGAAGCTTTCTTT. It translates to CSALRGRNTEAFF. The chain combines TRBV20-1 with TRBJ1-1; D possibly corresponds to TRBD1 (5 bases). Trimming took off 6 bases at V and 1 base at J, with 12 bases between the two ends. In germline, CDR1 is DFQATT, CDR2 SNEGSKA (reference sequence). The CDR3 runs to 13 residues.